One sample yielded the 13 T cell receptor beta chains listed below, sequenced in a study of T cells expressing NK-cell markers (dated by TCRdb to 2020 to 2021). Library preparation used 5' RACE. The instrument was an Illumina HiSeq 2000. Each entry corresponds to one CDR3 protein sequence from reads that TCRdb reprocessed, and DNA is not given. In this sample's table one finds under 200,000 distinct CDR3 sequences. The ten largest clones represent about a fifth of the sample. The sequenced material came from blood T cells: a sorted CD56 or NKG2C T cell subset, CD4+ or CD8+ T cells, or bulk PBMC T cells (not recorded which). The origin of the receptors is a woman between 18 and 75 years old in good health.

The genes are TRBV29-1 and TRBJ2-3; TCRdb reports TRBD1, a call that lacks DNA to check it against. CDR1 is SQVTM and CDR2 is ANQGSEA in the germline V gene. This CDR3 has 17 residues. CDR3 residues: CSAVTGGAFFGTDTQYF.

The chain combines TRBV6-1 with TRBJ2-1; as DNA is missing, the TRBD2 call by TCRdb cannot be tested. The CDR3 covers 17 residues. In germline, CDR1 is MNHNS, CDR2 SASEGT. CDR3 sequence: CASSPTLLVELGNEQFF.

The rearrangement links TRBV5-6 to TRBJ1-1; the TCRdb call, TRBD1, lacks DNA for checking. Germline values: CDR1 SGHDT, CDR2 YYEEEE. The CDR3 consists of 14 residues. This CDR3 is CASSLVPTGAEAFF.

CDR3: CASEPGLSTDTQYF. The chain combines TRBV2 with TRBJ2-3; the TCRdb D gene call, TRBD2, has no DNA to confirm it. CDR3 length: 14 residues. Germline V gene lookup returns CDR1 SNHLY and CDR2 FYNNEI.

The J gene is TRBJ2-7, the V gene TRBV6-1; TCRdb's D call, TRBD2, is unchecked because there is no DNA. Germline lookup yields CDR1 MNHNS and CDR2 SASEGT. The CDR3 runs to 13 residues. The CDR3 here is CASSPGTYYEQYF.

This chain's CDR3 is CASSFLRDSGANVLTF. The V gene is TRBV28, the J gene TRBJ2-6. Germline-derived CDR1 and CDR2 are MDHEN and SYDVKM. This CDR3 has 16 amino acids. The full variable domain, rest sourced from reference TRBV28 and TRBJ2-6, is DVKVTQSSRYLVKRTGEKVFLECVQDMDHENMFWYRQDPGLGLRLIYFSYDVKMKEKGDIPEGYSVSREKKERFSLILESASTNQTSMYLCASSFLRDSGANVLTFGAGSRLTVL.

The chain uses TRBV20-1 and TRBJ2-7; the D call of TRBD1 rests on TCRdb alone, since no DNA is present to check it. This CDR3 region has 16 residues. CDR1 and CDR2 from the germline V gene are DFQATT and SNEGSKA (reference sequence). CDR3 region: CSARDPSGTGDYEQYF.

The CDR3 here is CASSFTGASYEQYF. The chain couples TRBV5-1 to TRBJ2-7. CDR1 is SGHRS, CDR2 YFSETQ, per germline. The CDR3 runs to 14 residues.

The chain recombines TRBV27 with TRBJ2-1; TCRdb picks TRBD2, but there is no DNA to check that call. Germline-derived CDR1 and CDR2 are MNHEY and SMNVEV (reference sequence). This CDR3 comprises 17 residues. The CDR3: CASSTSSWAGSYNEQFF.

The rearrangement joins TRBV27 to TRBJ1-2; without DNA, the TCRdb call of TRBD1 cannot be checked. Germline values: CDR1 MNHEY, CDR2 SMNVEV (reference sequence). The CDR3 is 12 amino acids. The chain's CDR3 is CASSTGRDGYTF.

The CDR3 spells CASSLYRTGGNYGYTF. The chain employs TRBV7-2 and TRBJ1-2; as DNA is missing, the TRBD1 call by TCRdb cannot be tested. Per germline, CDR1 SGHTA and CDR2 FQGNSA. There are 16 residues in the CDR3.

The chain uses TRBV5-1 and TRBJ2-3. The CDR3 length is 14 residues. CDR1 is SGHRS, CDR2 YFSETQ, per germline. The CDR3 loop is CASSPNPGTDTQYF.

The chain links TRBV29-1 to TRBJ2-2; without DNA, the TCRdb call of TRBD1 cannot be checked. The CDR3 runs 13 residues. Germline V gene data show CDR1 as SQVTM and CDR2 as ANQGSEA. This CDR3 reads CSGRTGYTGELFF.